This passage covers 16 T cell receptor beta chains from one sample sequenced in a study of identical twins. Via MiXCR, TCRdb re-called the 5' RACE reads, giving one row per CDR3 protein. Of under 400,000 distinct CDR3 sequences listed, about 10% are singletons. The sequencing sample was made of naive T cells sorted from blood. The source of these receptors is a woman in her fifties or sixties in good health.

This clonotype has a count of ten or more. V is TRBV5-6 and J is TRBJ2-3, with a possible D match to TRBD2 (6 bases). CDR1 and CDR2 from the germline V gene are SGHDT and YYEEEE. The CDR3 length is 16 residues. V shed 4 bases and J shed 4 bases, with 19 bases lying between them. The CDR3 sequence is CASSPGPRRGADTQYF. The CDR3 nucleotides are TGTGCCAGCAGCCCTGGACCGAGGAGGGGCGCAGATACGCAGTATTTT.

The table lists this clonotype with a few counts. The chain recombines TRBV2 with TRBJ2-3; D is unresolved. The CDR3 runs to 15 residues. Per the germline V gene, CDR1 is SNHLY and CDR2 is FYNNEI. The ends were cut back, 4 bases at V and 5 bases at J, with 16 bases in the middle. Here the CDR3 DNA reads TGTGCCAGCAGTGTCGGCGGAAGACCGGGAGATACGCAGTATTTT. It codes for CASSVGGRPGDTQYF.

This clonotype was counted a few times. This chain connects TRBV7-8 to TRBJ1-5; the D is unclear. Trimming stripped 4 bases from V and 0 bases from J, with 13 bases between. The CDR3 has 16 residues. CDR1 is SGHVS and CDR2 is FQNEAQ in the germline V gene. The CDR3 DNA reads as TGTGCCAGCAGCTCGATAGAGGATTATAGCAATCAGCCCCAGCATTTT. Amino acids: CASSSIEDYSNQPQHF.

This clonotype appeared many times. J is TRBJ2-3 and V is TRBV24-1; D unresolved. V was cut by 4 bases and J by 2 bases, with 9 bases left in between. There are 14 residues in the CDR3. Germline V CDR1 and CDR2: KGHDR, SFDVKD. DNA for the CDR3: TGTGCCACCAGTGAGGATAGAACCACAGATACGCAGTATTTT. Protein product: CATSEDRTTDTQYF.

This clonotype showed up just a few times. The chain joins TRBV5-1 to TRBJ1-3; D is perhaps TRBD1 (6 bases). V was shortened by 1 base and J by 4 bases, with 18 bases between the two germline ends. CDR3 length: 17 amino acids. Germline CDR1 and CDR2: SGHRS and YFSETQ. CDR3 sequence reads: CASSLPRGQGIGNTIYF. The CDR3 region has the DNA TGCGCCAGCAGCTTGCCCCGGGGACAAGGAATAGGAAACACCATATATTTT.

The V and J genes are TRBV28 and TRBJ2-7; 7 nucleotides match TRBD2. Germline V gene lookup returns CDR1 MDHEN and CDR2 SYDVKM. V dropped 7 bases and J dropped 0; count of bases not matched to a gene: 9. The CDR3 loop spans 15 amino acids. The CDR3 region is CASTLERDVSYEQYF. CDR3 DNA sequence: TGTGCCAGCACTCTCGAGCGGGACGTCTCCTACGAGCAGTACTTC.

The sample holds many counts of this clonotype. The J gene is TRBJ2-7, the V gene TRBV5-6; D is unresolved. The CDR3 runs to 12 residues. Germline V gene sequence: CDR1 SGHDT, CDR2 YYEEEE. V lost 1 base and J 2 bases, leaving 4 bases between the germline ends. CDR3 loop: CASSLFPYEQYF. The DNA of the CDR3 is TGTGCCAGCAGCTTGTTTCCCTACGAGCAGTACTTC.

This clonotype was observed at least ten times. This sequence joins TRBV10-3 and TRBJ1-1; D remains unclear. Looked up from germline, CDR1 is ENHRY and CDR2 is SYGVKD. The CDR3 is 11 amino acids. V gave up 6 bases and J gave up 4 bases, with 6 bases separating them. The CDR3 here is CAIRASTEAFF. In DNA, the CDR3 is TGTGCCATCAGGGCATCCACTGAAGCTTTCTTT.

This clonotype has a handful of counts. The chain couples TRBV11-2 to TRBJ2-3, with 14 nucleotides matching TRBD2. V was clipped by 4 bases and J by 2 bases; unmatched bases: 14. This CDR3 has 20 amino acids. Germline V gives CDR1 SGHAT, CDR2 FQNNGV. This CDR3 is CASSSLPGLAGEGHTDTQYF. CDR3 bases: TGTGCCAGCAGCTCGTTACCGGGACTAGCGGGAGAAGGGCACACAGATACGCAGTATTTT. Filled out from reference TRBV11-2 and TRBJ2-3, the complete variable domain reads EAGVAQSPRYKIIEKRQSVAFWCNPISGHATLYWYQQILGQGPKLLIQFQNNGVVDDSQLPKDRFSAERLKGVDSTLKIQPAKLEDSAVYLCASSSLPGLAGEGHTDTQYFGPGTRLTVL.

This clonotype was counted ten times or more. J is TRBJ1-4 and V is TRBV9, with D possibly being TRBD1 (5 bases). There are 15 residues in the CDR3. Trimming removed 0 bases at V and 5 bases at J, with 11 bases between. Germline CDR1 is SGDLS and CDR2 is YYNGEE. The CDR3 region has the DNA TGTGCCAGCAGCGTAGACGGGGGGAGGAATGAAAAACTGTTTTTT. As protein: CASSVDGGRNEKLFF.

The rearrangement uses TRBV6-2 or TRBV6-3 and TRBJ2-7; 12 bases line up with TRBD2. The germline gives CDR1 MNHEY, CDR2 SVGEGT. V shed 0 bases and J 10 bases; nucleotides not matched to a gene: 13. The CDR3 has 17 amino acids. CDR3 in DNA: TGTGCCAGCAGTTACTCGAGCGTTCTAGCGGGAGGGTCACCCCAGTACGTC. Translated, it gives CASSYSSVLAGGSPQYV.

This clonotype came up many times. The chain links TRBV27 to TRBJ2-1; maybe TRBD1 (6 bases). Germline V gene sequence: CDR1 MNHEY, CDR2 SMNVEV (reference sequence). The CDR3 consists of 17 residues. V was shortened by 5 bases and J by 0 bases, with 17 bases between the two germline ends. As DNA, the CDR3 is TGTGCCAGCAGTCCCCCGCAGGGGAGAGGCTCCTACAATGAGCAGTTCTTC. The encoded protein is CASSPPQGRGSYNEQFF.

This clonotype appeared a single time. The rearrangement uses TRBV7-8 and TRBJ2-7, with D uncertain. This CDR3 contains 13 residues. The V and J ends lost 3 bases and 7 bases respectively, with 13 bases between them. Germline V gene data show CDR1 as SGHVS and CDR2 as FQNEAQ. CDR3 amino acids: CASSFKGFGEQYV. The CDR3, as DNA: TGTGCCAGCAGCTTCAAGGGCTTCGGGGAGCAGTACGTC.

This clonotype was observed a few times. V usage is TRBV4-1 and J usage is TRBJ2-5, with 9 bases aligning to TRBD2. With 2 bases clipped from V and 4 bases from J, the junction kept 5 bases outside the gene matches. The germline V gene encodes CDR1 MGHRA and CDR2 YSYEKL. CDR3 length: 15 residues. CDR3 in amino acids: CASSQIGTSPETQYF. CDR3 coding DNA: TGCGCCAGCAGCCAAATCGGGACTAGCCCAGAGACCCAGTACTTC.

The chain has TRBV15 and TRBJ2-3; 9 nucleotides line up with TRBD1. V trimming: 3 bases; J trimming: 5 bases; junction bases outside the gene matches: 6. In germline, CDR1 is LNHNV, CDR2 YYDKDF (reference sequence). The CDR3 is made up of 15 amino acids. CDR3 in amino acids: CATSRGHRGLDTQYF. CDR3 nucleotides: TGTGCCACCAGCAGGGGACACAGGGGGCTAGATACGCAGTATTTT.

This clonotype was seen repeatedly, ten times or more. The chain couples TRBV12-3 or TRBV12-4 to TRBJ2-7, with a tentative D call TRBD2 (5 bases). V was shortened by 6 bases and J by 3 bases, with 6 bases between the two germline ends. The length of the CDR3 is 11 residues. As DNA, the CDR3 is TGTGCCAGCAGCGACTACTACGAGCAGTACTTC. Residues: CASSDYYEQYF.